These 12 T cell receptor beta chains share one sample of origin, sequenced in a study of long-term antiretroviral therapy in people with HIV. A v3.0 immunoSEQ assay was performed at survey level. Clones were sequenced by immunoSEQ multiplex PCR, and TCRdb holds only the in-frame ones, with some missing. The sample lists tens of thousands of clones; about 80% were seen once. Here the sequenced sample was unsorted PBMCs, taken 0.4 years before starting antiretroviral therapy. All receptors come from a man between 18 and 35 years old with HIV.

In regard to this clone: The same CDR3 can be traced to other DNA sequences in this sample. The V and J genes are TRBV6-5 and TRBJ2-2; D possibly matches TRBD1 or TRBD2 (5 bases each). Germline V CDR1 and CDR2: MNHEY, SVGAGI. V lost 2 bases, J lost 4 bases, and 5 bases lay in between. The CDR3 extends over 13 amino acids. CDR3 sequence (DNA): TGTGCCAGCAGTTACGGGGGCACCGGGGAGCTGTTTTTT. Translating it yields CASSYGGTGELFF.

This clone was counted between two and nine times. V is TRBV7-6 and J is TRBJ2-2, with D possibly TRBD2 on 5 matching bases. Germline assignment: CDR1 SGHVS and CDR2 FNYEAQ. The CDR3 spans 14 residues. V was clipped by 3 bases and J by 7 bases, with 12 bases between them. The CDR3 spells CASSFPGMDGELFF. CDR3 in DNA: TGTGCCAGCAGCTTCCCGGGGATGGACGGGGAGCTGTTTTTT.

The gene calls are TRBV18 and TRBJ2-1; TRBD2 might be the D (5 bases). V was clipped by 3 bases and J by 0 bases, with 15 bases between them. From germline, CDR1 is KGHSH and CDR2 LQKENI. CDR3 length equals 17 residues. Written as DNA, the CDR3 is TGTGCCAGCTCACCTCCCATAGCGTTAAGCTCCTACAATGAGCAGTTCTTC. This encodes CASSPPIALSSYNEQFF.

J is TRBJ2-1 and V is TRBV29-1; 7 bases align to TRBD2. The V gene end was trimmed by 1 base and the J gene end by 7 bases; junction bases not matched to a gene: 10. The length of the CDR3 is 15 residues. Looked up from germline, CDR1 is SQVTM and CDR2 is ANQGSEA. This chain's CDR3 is CSVEAMAGEGNEQFF. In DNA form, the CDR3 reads TGCAGCGTTGAAGCAATGGCGGGAGAAGGGAATGAGCAGTTCTTC.

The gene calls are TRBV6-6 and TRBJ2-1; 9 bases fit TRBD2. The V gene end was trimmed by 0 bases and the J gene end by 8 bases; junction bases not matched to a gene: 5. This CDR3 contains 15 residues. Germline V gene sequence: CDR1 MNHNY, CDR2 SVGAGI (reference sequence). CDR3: CASSYSGGGVDEQFF. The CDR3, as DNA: TGTGCCAGCAGTTACTCGGGCGGGGGGGTTGATGAGCAGTTCTTC.

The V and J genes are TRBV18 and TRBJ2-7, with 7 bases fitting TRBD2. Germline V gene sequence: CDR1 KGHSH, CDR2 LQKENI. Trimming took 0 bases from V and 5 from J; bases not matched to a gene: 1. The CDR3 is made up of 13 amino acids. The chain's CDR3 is CASSPPAGDEQYF. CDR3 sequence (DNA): TGTGCCAGCTCACCACCGGCGGGGGACGAGCAGTACTTC.

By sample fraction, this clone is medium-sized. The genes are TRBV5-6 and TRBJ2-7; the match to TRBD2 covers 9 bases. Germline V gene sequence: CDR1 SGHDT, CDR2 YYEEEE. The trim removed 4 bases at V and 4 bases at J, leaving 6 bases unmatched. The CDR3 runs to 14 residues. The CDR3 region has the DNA TGTGCCAGCAGCCCGGGACTAGCTTTTTACGAGCAGTACTTC. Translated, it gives CASSPGLAFYEQYF.

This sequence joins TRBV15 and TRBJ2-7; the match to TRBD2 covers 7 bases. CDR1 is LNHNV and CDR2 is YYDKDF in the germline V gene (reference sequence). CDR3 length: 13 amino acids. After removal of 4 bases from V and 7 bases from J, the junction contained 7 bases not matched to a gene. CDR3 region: CATSTVGGGEQYF. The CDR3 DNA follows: TGTGCCACCAGCACGGTTGGGGGGGGTGAGCAGTACTTC.

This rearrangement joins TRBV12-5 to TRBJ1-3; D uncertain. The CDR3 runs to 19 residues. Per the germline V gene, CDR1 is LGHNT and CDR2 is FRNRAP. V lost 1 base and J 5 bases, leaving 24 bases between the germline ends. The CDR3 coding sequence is TGTGCTAGTGGTTTGGCCCAGCTCGGGGTGAAGAGGAACAGAAACACCATATATTTT. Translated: CASGLAQLGVKRNRNTIYF.

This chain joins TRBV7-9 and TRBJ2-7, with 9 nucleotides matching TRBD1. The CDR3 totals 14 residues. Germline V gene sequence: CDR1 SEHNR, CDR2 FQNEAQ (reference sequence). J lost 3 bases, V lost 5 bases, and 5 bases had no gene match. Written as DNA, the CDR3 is TGTGCCAGCAGCGGGCCGGGACAGGGCTACGAGCAGTACTTC. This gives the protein CASSGPGQGYEQYF.

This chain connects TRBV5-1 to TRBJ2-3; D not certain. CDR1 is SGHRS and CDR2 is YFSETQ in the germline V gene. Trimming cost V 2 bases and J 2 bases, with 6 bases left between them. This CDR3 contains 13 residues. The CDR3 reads CASSFGSTDTQYF. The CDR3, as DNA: TGCGCCAGCAGCTTTGGTTCCACAGATACGCAGTATTTT.

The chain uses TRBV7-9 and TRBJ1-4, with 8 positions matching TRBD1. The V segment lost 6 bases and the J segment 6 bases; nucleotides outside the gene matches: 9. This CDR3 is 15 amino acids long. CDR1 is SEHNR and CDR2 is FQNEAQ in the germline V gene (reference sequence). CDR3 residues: CASRIPTGEYEKLFF. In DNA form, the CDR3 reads TGTGCCAGCAGAATACCGACAGGGGAATATGAAAAACTGTTTTTT.